This TCR beta chain came from a study of cytomegalovirus exposure and HLA in healthy donors. Notes on this clone: Its antigen remains unknown.

V lost 4 bases and J lost 5; bases outside the gene matches: 6. The CDR3 length is 15 residues. CDR1 and CDR2 from the germline V gene are SGDLS and YYNGEE. Regarding the study as a whole: In a later analysis, common viral pathogens appeared linked to several of the most significant clusters. In an earlier analysis, most TCR beta V segments were productive about 87% or about 30% of the time. A highly shared variant cluster was judged a likely technical artifact.

PCR involved 60 Vbeta and 13 Jbeta primers. The data were produced by immunoSEQ multiplex PCR, yet TCRdb's version contains in-frame clones alone and is incomplete. The sample carries 120,000 to 150,000 clones, around 77% recorded once. The sequenced material came from PBMCs. The chain employs TRBV9 and TRBJ2-1; TRBD2 agrees at 10 bases. The clonotype was recovered from a man aged 18 to 35 in good health and CMV-seronegative. The CDR3 coding sequence is TGTGCCAGCAGCTATAGCGGGGGGCCTGACAATGAGCAGTTCTTC. It translates to CASSYSGGPDNEQFF.